These 8 T cell receptor beta chains came from one sample sequenced in a study of blood T cell repertoires in COVID-19. Measured with immunoSEQ multiplex PCR; TCRdb has only the in-frame clones, and not every one. The table records over 150,000 clones, approximately 90% of them present only once. Sequenced input: peripheral blood. Source of these receptors: a man aged 18-30 years who had recovered from COVID-19.

V usage is TRBV7-2 and J usage is TRBJ2-7; 10 bases match TRBD2. Per germline, CDR1 SGHTA and CDR2 FQGNSA. The V and J ends lost 1 base and 2 bases, in that order; junction bases with no gene match: 2. CDR3 length: 15 residues. The CDR3 sequence: CASSLGTSGTYEQYF. CDR3 coding DNA: TGTGCCAGCAGCTTAGGGACTAGCGGAACCTACGAGCAGTACTTC.

On this clone: The sample has other DNA sequences that encode this CDR3 too. V and J are TRBV7-2 and TRBJ1-2; D is perhaps TRBD1 (5 bases). The CDR3 totals 13 residues. Germline V lookup: CDR1 SGHTA, CDR2 FQGNSA. The V gene lost 5 bases and the J gene lost 0 bases, with 7 bases spanning the gap. The CDR3 DNA sequence: TGTGCCAGCAGCCTGGACACTAACTATGGCTACACCTTC. It codes for CASSLDTNYGYTF. The full variable domain, completed using reference TRBV7-2 and TRBJ1-2, is GAGVSQSPSNKVTEKGKDVELRCDPISGHTALYWYRQSLGQGLEFLIYFQGNSAPDKSGLPSDRFSAERTGGSVSTLTIQRTQQEDSAVYLCASSLDTNYGYTFGSGTRLTVV.

The J gene is TRBJ2-1, the V gene TRBV11-2; D not certain. With 7 bases removed from V and 7 bases from J, the gap between germline ends came to 8 bases. This CDR3 region has 11 residues. Looked up from germline, CDR1 is SGHAT and CDR2 is FQNNGV. The DNA for the CDR3 is TGTGCCAGCAAAGAGTTTAATGAGCAGTTCTTC. Its protein product is CASKEFNEQFF.

This chain links TRBV19 with TRBJ1-5; 8 bases are a match to TRBD1. After removal of 3 bases from V and 5 bases from J, the junction contained 3 bases not matched to a gene. The V gene's germline CDR1 is LNHDA and CDR2 SQIVND (reference sequence). This CDR3 spans 14 amino acids. The CDR3 DNA reads as TGTGCCAGTAGTATTACAGGGGGTGATCAGCCCCAGCATTTT. Its protein is CASSITGGDQPQHF.

Note on this clone: Other nucleotide sequences in the sample specify the same CDR3. The CDR3 sequence: CSARRDTEAFF. The DNA for the CDR3 is TGCAGTGCTAGACGGGACACTGAAGCTTTCTTT. The rearrangement joins TRBV20-1 to TRBJ1-1; D gene ambiguous. Between the trimmed V and J ends, which lost 2 bases and 3 bases, there was a span of 4 bases. This CDR3 spans 11 amino acids. Germline V lookup: CDR1 DFQATT, CDR2 SNEGSKA (reference sequence).

This clone was found a few times. The genes are TRBV7-9 and TRBJ1-6; 8 bases agree with TRBD1. With V trimmed by 2 bases and J by 9 bases, 6 bases remained unmatched. Germline lookup yields CDR1 SEHNR and CDR2 FQNEAQ (reference sequence). CDR3 length: 15 amino acids. The CDR3 is CASSLWTGLVSPLHF. The CDR3 bases are TGTGCCAGCAGCTTATGGACAGGGTTGGTTTCACCCCTCCACTTT.

The chain combines TRBV6-1 with TRBJ2-7; TRBD1 is a possible D gene (5 bases). The CDR3 length is 15 residues. Trimming took off 6 bases at V and 2 bases at J, with 17 bases between the two ends. Germline CDR1 is MNHNS and CDR2 is SASEGT. As DNA, the CDR3 is TGTGCCAGCAGCGATACCAGGGAATCCCCCTACGAGCAGTACTTC. Translation: CASSDTRESPYEQYF.

The chain links TRBV5-1 to TRBJ1-1; no clear D. With 6 bases removed from V and 5 bases from J, the gap between germline ends came to 11 bases. The CDR3 extends over 12 amino acids. Germline CDR1 SGHRS, CDR2 YFSETQ. The CDR3 DNA reads as TGCGCCAGCAAACGAGAACCGACTGAAGCTTTCTTT. Translated: CASKREPTEAFF.